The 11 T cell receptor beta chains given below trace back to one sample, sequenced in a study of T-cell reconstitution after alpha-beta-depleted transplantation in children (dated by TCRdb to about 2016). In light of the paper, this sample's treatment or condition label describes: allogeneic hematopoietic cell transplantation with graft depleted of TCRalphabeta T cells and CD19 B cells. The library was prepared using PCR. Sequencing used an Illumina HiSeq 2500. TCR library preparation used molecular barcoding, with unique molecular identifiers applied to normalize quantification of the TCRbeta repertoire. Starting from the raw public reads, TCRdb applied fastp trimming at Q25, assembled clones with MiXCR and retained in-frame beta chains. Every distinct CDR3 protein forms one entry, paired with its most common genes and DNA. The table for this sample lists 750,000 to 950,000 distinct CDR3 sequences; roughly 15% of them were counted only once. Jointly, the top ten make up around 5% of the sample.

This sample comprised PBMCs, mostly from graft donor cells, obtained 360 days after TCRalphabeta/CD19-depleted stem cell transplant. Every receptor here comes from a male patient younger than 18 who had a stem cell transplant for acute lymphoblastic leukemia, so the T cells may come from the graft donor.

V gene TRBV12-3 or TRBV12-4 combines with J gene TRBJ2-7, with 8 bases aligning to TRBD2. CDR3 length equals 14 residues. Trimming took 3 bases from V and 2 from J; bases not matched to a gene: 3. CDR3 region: CASSFGTRAYEQYF. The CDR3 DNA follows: TGTGCCAGCAGTTTTGGGACTAGAGCCTACGAGCAGTACTTC.

The CDR3: CSASLAESSYEQYF. CDR3 DNA: TGCAGTGCTAGCTTGGCGGAGAGCTCCTACGAGCAGTACTTC. The chain joins TRBV20-1 to TRBJ2-7; D not certain. Germline assignment: CDR1 DFQATT and CDR2 SNEGSKA (reference sequence). The V end lost 3 bases, the J end lost 0 bases, and 12 bases lay between the germline ends. The CDR3 consists of 14 residues.

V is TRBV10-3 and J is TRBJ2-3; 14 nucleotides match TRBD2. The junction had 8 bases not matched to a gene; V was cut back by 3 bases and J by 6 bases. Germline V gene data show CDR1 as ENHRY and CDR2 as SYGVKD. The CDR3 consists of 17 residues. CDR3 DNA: TGTGCCATCAGTGAAATGCGACTAGCGGGAGGGCCGGATACGCAGTATTTT. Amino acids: CAISEMRLAGGPDTQYF.

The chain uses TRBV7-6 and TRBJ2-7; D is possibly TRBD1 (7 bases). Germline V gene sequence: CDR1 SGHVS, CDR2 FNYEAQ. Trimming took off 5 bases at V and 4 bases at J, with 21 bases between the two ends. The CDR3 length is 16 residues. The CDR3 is CASSLLTGRLAYEQYF. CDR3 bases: TGTGCCAGCAGCCTACTGACAGGGAGGCTAGCGTACGAGCAGTACTTC.

CDR3 sequence: CASTSPNSPLHF. The CDR3 DNA reads as TGTGCCAGCACCAGCCCAAATTCACCCCTCCACTTT. The V call is TRBV5-6, the J call TRBJ1-6; unclear D gene. CDR1 SGHDT and CDR2 YYEEEE come from the germline V gene. Trimming took 6 bases from V and 7 from J, leaving 8 bases between them. There are 12 residues in the CDR3.

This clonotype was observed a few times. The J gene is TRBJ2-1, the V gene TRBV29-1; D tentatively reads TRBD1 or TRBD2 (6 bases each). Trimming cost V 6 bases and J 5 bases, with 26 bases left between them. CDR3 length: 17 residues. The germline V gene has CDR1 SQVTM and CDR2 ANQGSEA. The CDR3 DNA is TGCAGCGTCCAAGGCGGAGGGGGGACGGGACCTCACAATGAGCAGTTCTTC. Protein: CSVQGGGGTGPHNEQFF.

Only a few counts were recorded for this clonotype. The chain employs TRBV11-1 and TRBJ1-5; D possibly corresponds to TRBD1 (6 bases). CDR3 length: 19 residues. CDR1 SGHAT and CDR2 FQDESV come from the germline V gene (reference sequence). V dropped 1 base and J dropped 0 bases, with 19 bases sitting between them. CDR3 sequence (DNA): TGTGCCAGCAGCTTAGGGGACATACGAAATTTTGGTAGCAATCAGCCCCAGCATTTT. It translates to CASSLGDIRNFGSNQPQHF.

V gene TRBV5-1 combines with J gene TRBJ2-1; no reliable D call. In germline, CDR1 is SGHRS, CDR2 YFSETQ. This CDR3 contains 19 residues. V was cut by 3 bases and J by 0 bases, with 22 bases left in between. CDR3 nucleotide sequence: TGCGCCAGCAGCTCCGTCGAGGCTAGGGCGACGGTCTCCTACAATGAGCAGTTCTTC. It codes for CASSSVEARATVSYNEQFF.

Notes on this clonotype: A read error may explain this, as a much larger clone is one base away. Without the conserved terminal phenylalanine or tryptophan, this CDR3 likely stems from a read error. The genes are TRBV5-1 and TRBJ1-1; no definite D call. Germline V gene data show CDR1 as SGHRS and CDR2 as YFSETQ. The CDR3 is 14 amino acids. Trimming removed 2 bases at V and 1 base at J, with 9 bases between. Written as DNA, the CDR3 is TGCGCCAGCAGCTTTGCCGACCCGAACACTGAAGCTTTCTGT. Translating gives CASSFADPNTEAFC.

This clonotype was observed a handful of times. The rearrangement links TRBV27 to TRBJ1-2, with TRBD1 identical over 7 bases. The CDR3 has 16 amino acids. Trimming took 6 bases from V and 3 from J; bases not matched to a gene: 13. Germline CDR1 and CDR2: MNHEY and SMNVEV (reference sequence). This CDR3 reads CASRKASDRSHYGYTF. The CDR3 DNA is TGTGCCAGCAGGAAAGCCTCGGACAGGTCTCACTATGGCTACACCTTC.

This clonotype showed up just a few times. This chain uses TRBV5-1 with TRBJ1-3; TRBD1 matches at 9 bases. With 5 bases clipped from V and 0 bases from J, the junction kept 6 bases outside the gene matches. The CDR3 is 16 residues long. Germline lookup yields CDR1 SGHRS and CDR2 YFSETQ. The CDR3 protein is CASRGQGYYSGNTIYF. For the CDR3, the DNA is TGCGCCAGCAGAGGACAGGGGTATTACTCTGGAAACACCATATATTTT. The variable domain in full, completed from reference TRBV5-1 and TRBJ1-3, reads KAGVTQTPRYLIKTRGQQVTLSCSPISGHRSVSWYQQTPGQGLQFLFEYFSETQRNKGNFPGRFSGRQFSNSRSEMNVSTLELGDSALYLCASRGQGYYSGNTIYFGEGSWLTVV.